The 8 T cell receptor beta chains in this list originate from one sample, sequenced in a study of T cells in Graves' hyperthyroidism and ophthalmopathy. There were TCR beta CDR3 regions amplified from RNA transcripts. With the HTBI primer set, the TCR CDR3 went through a first round of RT-PCR. TCRdb re-derived calls from the multiplex PCR reads in MiXCR, one entry per CDR3 protein. The sample yields hundreds of thousands of distinct CDR3 sequences, 20% seen once. The specimen was blood. These receptors were taken from a man aged 35-49 years with Graves' ophthalmopathy.

This clonotype was found many times. The DNA of the CDR3 is TGTGCCAGCAGCTTAGCGCTCGGGGGCCTCCTTTCCTACGAGCAGTACTTC. It translates to CASSLALGGLLSYEQYF. This chain connects TRBV7-9 to TRBJ2-7, with D tentatively TRBD1 or TRBD2 (6 bases each). CDR1 and CDR2 from the germline V gene are SEHNR and FQNEAQ (reference sequence). The CDR3 spans 17 residues. V gave up 0 bases and J gave up 1 base, with 16 bases separating them.

The rearrangement joins TRBV2 to TRBJ1-2; D gene ambiguous. V lost 6 bases and J lost 8, with 25 bases in between. The CDR3 is made up of 16 amino acids. Germline CDR1 is SNHLY and CDR2 is FYNNEI. The CDR3 is CASRPGGQVTLLGYTF. Written as DNA, the CDR3 is TGTGCCAGCAGGCCTGGTGGTCAGGTCACCCTGCTAGGCTACACCTTC.

At least ten counts were recorded for this clonotype. This chain uses TRBV7-3 with TRBJ2-5; D is ambiguous. This CDR3 contains 13 residues. The ends were cut back, 3 bases at V and 2 bases at J, with 7 bases in the middle. Germline V lookup: CDR1 SGHTA, CDR2 FQGTGA. The CDR3 nucleotides read TGTGCCAGCAGCTTTACAGCACAAGAGACCCAGTACTTC. It yields the protein CASSFTAQETQYF.

The chain has TRBV6-1 and TRBJ2-4, with TRBD1 as a possible D gene (5 bases). V was cut by 9 bases and J by 8 bases, with 11 bases left in between. The CDR3 has 11 residues. Germline CDR1 is MNHNS and CDR2 is SASEGT. In DNA, the CDR3 is TGTGCCAGTATCCTAGGGGACATTCAGTACTTC. Protein: CASILGDIQYF.

This clonotype turned up a few times. The chain uses TRBV9 and TRBJ1-2; D ambiguous. Germline assignment: CDR1 SGDLS and CDR2 YYNGEE. The CDR3 covers 15 residues. The V end lost 1 base, the J end lost 2 bases, and 12 bases lay between the germline ends. This CDR3 reads CASSVNGQVNYGYTF. In nucleotides, the CDR3 is TGTGCCAGCAGCGTAAATGGGCAAGTCAACTATGGCTACACCTTC. The full variable domain, its missing parts supplied by reference TRBV9 and TRBJ1-2, is DSGVTQTPKHLITATGQRVTLRCSPRSGDLSVYWYQQSLDQGLQFLIQYYNGEERAKGNILERFSAQQFPDLHSELNLSSLELGDSALYFCASSVNGQVNYGYTFGSGTRLTVV.

On this clonotype itself: This sequence may be a read error, since a much larger clone differs from it by one base. The chain employs TRBV7-8 and TRBJ2-7, with a possible D match to TRBD1 (6 bases). Germline V lookup: CDR1 SGHVS, CDR2 FQNEAQ. CDR3 size: 14 residues. The CDR3 is CPSSLGARGIEQYF. CDR3 DNA sequence: TGTCCCAGCAGCTTAGGGGCCAGGGGAATCGAGCAGTACTTC.

The chain carries TRBV2 and TRBJ1-1; D is unclear. Germline-derived CDR1 and CDR2 are SNHLY and FYNNEI. Deletions cut 7 bases from V and 0 bases from J, with 6 bases between. CDR3 size: 12 residues. CDR3 bases: TGTGCCAGCATTCGGATGAACACTGAAGCTTTCTTT. Encoded protein: CASIRMNTEAFF.

The gene calls are TRBV10-3 and TRBJ1-2; no reliable D call. V lost 0 bases and J 0 bases, leaving 8 bases between the germline ends. Germline V lookup: CDR1 ENHRY, CDR2 SYGVKD. CDR3 length equals 15 residues. The CDR3 DNA is TGTGCCATCAGTGAGTCTAGGGCAGCTAACTATGGCTACACCTTC. Protein product: CAISESRAANYGYTF.